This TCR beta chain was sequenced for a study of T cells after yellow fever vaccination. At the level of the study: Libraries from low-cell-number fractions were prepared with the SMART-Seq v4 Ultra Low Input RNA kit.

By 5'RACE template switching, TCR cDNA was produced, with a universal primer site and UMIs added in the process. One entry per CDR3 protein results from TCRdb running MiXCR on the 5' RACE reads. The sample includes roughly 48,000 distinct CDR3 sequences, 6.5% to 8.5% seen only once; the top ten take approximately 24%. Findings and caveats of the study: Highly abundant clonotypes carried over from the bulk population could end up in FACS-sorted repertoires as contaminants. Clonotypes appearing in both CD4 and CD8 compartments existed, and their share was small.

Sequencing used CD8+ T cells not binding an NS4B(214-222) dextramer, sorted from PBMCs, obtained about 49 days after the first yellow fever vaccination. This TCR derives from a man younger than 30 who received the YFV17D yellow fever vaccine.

This chain's CDR3 is CASSLTPIPRDRYEQYF. CDR3 in DNA: TGTGCCAGCAGCCTCACCCCGATCCCTCGGGACCGGTACGAGCAGTACTTC. This chain links TRBV9 with TRBJ2-7; D may match TRBD1 or TRBD2 (5 bases each). CDR3 length equals 17 residues. Germline CDR1 SGDLS, CDR2 YYNGEE. The V end was cut by 4 bases, the J end by 4 bases, with 24 bases between.